This T cell receptor beta chain was identified during a study of response to subunit inactivated influenza vaccine. TCRdb analysed the RT-PCR reads with MiXCR anew, one entry per CDR3 protein. The repertoire holds more than 550,000 distinct CDR3 sequences, with about 10% as singletons. The CDR3 is made up of 16 amino acids. CDR1 is MNHEY, CDR2 SVGEGT, per germline. V was trimmed by 4 bases and J by 5 bases, leaving 18 bases between them. This chain links TRBV6-2 or TRBV6-3 with TRBJ2-1; D not resolved. The sample consisted of PBMCs from blood, taken on the day of vaccination. This TCR came from a man aged 45-65 years who received an inactivated influenza vaccine. The CDR3 loop is CASSWLVGTADNEQFF. The CDR3 nucleotides read TGTGCCAGCAGTTGGCTCGTGGGTACGGCTGACAATGAGCAGTTCTTC.